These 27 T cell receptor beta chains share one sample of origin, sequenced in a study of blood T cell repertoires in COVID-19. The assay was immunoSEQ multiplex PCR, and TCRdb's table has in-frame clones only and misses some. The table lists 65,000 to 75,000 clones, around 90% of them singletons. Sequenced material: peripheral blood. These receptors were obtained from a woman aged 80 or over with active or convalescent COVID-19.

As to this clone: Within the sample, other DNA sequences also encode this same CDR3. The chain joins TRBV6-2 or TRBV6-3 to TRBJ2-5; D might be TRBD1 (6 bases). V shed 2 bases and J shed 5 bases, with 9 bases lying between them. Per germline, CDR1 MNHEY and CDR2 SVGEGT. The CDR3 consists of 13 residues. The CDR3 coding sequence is TGTGCCAGCAGTTACGTTAGGGGGGAGACCCAGTACTTC. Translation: CASSYVRGETQYF.

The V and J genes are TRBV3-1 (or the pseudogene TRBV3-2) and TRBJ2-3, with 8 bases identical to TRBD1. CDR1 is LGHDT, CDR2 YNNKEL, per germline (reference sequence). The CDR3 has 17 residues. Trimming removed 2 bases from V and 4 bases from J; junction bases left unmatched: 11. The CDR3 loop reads CASSQKGPGQEPDTQYF. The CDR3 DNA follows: TGTGCCAGCAGCCAAAAAGGACCGGGACAGGAGCCAGATACGCAGTATTTT.

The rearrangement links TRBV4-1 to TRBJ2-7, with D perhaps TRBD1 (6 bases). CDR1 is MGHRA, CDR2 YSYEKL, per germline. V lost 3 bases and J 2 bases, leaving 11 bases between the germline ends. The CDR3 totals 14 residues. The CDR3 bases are TGCGCCAGCAGCCATGGACAGAGAACCTACGAGCAGTACTTC. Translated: CASSHGQRTYEQYF.

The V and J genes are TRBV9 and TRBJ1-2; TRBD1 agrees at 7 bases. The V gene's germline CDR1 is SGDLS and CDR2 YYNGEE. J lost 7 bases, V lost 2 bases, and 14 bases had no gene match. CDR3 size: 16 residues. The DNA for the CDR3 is TGTGCCAGCAGCGTTAGTAATCTTGGCAGGGGGTTTGGCTACACCTTC. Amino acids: CASSVSNLGRGFGYTF.

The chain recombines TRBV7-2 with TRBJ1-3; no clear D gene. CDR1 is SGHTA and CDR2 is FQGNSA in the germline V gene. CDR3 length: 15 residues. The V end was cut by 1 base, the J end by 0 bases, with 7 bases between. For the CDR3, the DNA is TGTGCCAGCAGCTTAGATCCGGGCTCTGGAAACACCATATATTTT. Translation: CASSLDPGSGNTIYF. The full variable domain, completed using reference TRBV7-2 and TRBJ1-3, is GAGVSQSPSNKVTEKGKDVELRCDPISGHTALYWYRQSLGQGLEFLIYFQGNSAPDKSGLPSDRFSAERTGGSVSTLTIQRTQQEDSAVYLCASSLDPGSGNTIYFGEGSWLTVV.

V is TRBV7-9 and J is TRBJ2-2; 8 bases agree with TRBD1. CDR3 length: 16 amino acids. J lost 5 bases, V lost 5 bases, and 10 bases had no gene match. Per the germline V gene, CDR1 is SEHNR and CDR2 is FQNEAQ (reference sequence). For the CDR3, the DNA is TGTGCCAGCAGCGAAGGGCAGGGGGCCTTAACCGGGGAGCTGTTTTTT. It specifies CASSEGQGALTGELFF.

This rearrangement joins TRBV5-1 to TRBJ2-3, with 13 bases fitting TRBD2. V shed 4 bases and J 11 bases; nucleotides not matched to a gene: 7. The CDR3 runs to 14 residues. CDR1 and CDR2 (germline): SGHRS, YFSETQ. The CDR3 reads CASSPRTSGGMQYF. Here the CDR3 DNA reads TGCGCCAGCAGCCCTAGGACTAGCGGGGGCATGCAGTATTTT.

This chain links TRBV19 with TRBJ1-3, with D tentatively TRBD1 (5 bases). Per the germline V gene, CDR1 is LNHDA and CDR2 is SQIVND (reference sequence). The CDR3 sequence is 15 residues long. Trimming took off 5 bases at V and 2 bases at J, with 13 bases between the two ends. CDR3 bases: TGTGCCAGTAGTTTTGGGGCGAGACCTGGAAACACCATATATTTT. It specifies CASSFGARPGNTIYF.

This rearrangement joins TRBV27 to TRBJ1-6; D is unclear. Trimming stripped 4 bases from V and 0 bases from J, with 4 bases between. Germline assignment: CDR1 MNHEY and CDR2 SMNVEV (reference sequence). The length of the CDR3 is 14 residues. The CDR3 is CASSWSSYNSPLHF. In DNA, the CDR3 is TGTGCCAGCAGTTGGAGCTCCTATAATTCACCCCTCCACTTT.

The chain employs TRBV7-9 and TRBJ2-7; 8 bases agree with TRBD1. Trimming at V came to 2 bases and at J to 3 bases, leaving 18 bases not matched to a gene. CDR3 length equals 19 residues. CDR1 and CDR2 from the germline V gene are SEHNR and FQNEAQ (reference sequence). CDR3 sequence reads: CASSLKGAQGASPIYEQYF. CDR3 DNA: TGTGCCAGCAGCTTAAAGGGGGCGCAGGGGGCAAGTCCCATCTACGAGCAGTACTTC. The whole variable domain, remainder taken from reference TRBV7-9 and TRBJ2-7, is DTGVSQNPRHKITKRGQNVTFRCDPISEHNRLYWYRQTLGQGPEFLTYFQNEAQLEKSRLLSDRFSAERPKGSFSTLEIQRTEQGDSAMYLCASSLKGAQGASPIYEQYFGPGTRLTVT.

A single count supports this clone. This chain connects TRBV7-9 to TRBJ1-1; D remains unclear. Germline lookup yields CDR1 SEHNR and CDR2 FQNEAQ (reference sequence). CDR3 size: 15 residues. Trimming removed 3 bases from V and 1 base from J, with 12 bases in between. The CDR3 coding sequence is TGTGCCAGCAGCTTCGTGGCCCCTCGGAACACTGAAGCTTTCTTT. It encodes CASSFVAPRNTEAFF.

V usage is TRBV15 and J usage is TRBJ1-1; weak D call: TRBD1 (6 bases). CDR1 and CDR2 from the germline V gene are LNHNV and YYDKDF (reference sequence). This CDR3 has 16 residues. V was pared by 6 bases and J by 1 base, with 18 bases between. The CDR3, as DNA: TGTGCCACCAGTACCGGGACAACATCTTCGAACACTGAAGCTTTCTTT. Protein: CATSTGTTSSNTEAFF.

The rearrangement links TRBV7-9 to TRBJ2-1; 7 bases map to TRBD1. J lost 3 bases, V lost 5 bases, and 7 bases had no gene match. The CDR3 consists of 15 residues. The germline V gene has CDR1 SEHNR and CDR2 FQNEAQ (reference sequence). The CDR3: CASSRRDSVYNEQFF. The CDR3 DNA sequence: TGTGCCAGCAGCCGCCGGGACAGCGTCTACAATGAGCAGTTCTTC.

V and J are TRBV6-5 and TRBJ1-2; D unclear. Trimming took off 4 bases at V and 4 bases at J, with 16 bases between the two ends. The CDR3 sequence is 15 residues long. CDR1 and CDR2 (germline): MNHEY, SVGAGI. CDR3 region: CASSSRGAGGYGYTF. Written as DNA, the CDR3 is TGTGCCAGCAGTTCCCGCGGAGCAGGAGGCTATGGCTACACCTTC.

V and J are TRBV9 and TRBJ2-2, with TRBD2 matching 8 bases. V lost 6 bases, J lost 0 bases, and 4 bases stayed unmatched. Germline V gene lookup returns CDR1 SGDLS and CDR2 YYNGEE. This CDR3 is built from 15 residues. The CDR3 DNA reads TGTGCCAGCAATCGAGCGGGGGCGAACACCGGGGAGCTGTTTTTT. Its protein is CASNRAGANTGELFF. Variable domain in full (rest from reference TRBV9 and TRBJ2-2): DSGVTQTPKHLITATGQRVTLRCSPRSGDLSVYWYQQSLDQGLQFLIQYYNGEERAKGNILERFSAQQFPDLHSELNLSSLELGDSALYFCASNRAGANTGELFFGEGSRLTVL.

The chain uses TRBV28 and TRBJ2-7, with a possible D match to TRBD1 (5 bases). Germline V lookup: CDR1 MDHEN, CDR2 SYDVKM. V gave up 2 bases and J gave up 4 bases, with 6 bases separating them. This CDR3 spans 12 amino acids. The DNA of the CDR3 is TGTGCCAGCAGTTTACAGGGTTACGAGCAGTACTTC. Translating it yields CASSLQGYEQYF.

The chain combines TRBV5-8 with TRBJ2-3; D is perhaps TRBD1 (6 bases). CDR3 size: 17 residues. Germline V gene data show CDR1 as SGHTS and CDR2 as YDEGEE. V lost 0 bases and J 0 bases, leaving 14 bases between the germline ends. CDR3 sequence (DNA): TGTGCCAGCAGCTTGGCGCAGGGGTTAACTAGCACAGATACGCAGTATTTT. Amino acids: CASSLAQGLTSTDTQYF.

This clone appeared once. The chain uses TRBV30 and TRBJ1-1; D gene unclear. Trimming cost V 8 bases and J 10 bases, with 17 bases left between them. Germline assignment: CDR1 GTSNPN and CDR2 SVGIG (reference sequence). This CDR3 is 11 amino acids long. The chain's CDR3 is CASPIPGGAFF. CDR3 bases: TGTGCCAGCCCCATACCAGGAGGAGCTTTCTTT.

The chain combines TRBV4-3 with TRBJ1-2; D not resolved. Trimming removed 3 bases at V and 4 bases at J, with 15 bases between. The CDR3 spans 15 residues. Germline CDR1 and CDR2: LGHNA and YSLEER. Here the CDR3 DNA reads TGCGCCAGCAGCCACAATTCTGAGGGTGTCTATGGCTACACCTTC. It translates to CASSHNSEGVYGYTF.

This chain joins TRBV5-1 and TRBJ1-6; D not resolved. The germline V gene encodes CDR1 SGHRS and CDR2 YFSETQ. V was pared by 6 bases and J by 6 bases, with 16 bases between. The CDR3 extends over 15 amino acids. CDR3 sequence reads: CASKNGRAGNSPLHF. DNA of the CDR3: TGCGCCAGCAAGAACGGGAGGGCAGGTAATTCACCCCTCCACTTT.

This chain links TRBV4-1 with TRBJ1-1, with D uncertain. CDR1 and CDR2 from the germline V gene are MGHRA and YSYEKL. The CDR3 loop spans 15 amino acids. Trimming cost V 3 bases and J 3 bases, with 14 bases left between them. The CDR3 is CASSHPGRSYTEAFF. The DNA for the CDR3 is TGCGCCAGCAGCCACCCGGGGAGGTCCTACACTGAAGCTTTCTTT.

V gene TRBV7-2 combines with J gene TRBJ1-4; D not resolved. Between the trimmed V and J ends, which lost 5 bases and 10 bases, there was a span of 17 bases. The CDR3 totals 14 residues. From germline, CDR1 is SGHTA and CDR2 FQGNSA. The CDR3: CASSPSAGSAKLFF. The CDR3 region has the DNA TGTGCCAGCAGCCCGTCGGCGGGGTCGGCAAAACTGTTTTTT.

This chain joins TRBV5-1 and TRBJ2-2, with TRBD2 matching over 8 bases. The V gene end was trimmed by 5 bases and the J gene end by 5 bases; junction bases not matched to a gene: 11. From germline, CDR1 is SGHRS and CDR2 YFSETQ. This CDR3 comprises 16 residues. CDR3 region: CASSLSGAPGTGELFF. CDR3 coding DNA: TGCGCCAGCAGTCTTAGCGGGGCGCCGGGAACCGGGGAGCTGTTTTTT.

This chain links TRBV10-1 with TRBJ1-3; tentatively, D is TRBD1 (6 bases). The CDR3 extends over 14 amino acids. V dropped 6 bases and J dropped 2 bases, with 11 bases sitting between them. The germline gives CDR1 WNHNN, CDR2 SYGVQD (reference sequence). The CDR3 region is CASSDHRAGNTIYF. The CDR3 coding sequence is TGCGCCAGCAGCGATCACAGGGCTGGAAACACCATATATTTT.

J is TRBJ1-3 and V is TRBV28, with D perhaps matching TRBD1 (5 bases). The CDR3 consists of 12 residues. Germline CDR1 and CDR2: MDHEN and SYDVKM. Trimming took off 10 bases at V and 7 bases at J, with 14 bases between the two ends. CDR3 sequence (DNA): TGTGCCACTCAGGGTCTGTTGAACACCATATATTTT. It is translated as CATQGLLNTIYF. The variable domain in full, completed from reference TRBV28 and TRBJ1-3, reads DVKVTQSSRYLVKRTGEKVFLECVQDMDHENMFWYRQDPGLGLRLIYFSYDVKMKEKGDIPEGYSVSREKKERFSLILESASTNQTSMYLCATQGLLNTIYFGEGSWLTVV.

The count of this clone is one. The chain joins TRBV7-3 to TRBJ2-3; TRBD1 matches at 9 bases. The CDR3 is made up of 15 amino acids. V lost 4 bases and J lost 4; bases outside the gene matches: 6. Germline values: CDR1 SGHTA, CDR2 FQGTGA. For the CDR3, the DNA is TGTGCCAGCAGCTCCTCAAGACAGGGGGCAGATACGCAGTATTTT. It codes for CASSSSRQGADTQYF. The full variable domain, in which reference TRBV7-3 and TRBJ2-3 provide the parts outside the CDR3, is GAGVSQTPSNKVTEKGKYVELRCDPISGHTALYWYRQSLGQGPEFLIYFQGTGAADDSGLPNDRFFAVRPEGSVSTLKIQRTERGDSAVYLCASSSSRQGADTQYFGPGTRLTVL.

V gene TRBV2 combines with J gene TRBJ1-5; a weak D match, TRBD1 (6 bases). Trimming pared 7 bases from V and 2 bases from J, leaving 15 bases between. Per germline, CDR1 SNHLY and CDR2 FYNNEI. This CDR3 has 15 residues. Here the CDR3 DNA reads TGTGCCAGCAACTACAGGGACGGGGGCAATCAGCCCCAGCATTTT. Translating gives CASNYRDGGNQPQHF.